This T cell receptor beta chain stems from a study of breast tumors, draining lymph nodes, adjacent tissues. Axillary draining lymph nodes of breast cancer patients supplied the node samples. Ten or more counts support this clonotype. Its specificity is not known. Losses at the gene ends were 0 bases for V and 6 bases for J; bases not matched to a gene: 2. The CDR3 is made up of 15 amino acids. Germline CDR1 reads SGHRS; CDR2 reads YFSETQ. TCRdb fed the multiplex PCR reads into MiXCR, producing one record per CDR3 protein. The sample includes about 230,000 distinct CDR3 sequences, about 34% of them seen just once. Study-level findings and limits: Tumor TCR diversity was below lymph nodes but above nontumor tissue.

The rearrangement uses TRBV5-1 and TRBJ2-1; 11 bases match TRBD1. The specimen was axillary lymph node tissue. This TCR derives from a female donor with breast cancer. Some clones in this sample may be carry-over from other donors' samples. The CDR3 here is CASSLAGTGGNEQFF. In DNA, the CDR3 is TGCGCCAGCAGCTTGGCCGGGACAGGGGGCAATGAGCAGTTCTTC.